This T cell receptor beta chain was sequenced during a study of cytomegalovirus exposure and HLA in healthy donors. Amplification used 60 Vbeta primers and 13 Jbeta primers. Assay used: immunoSEQ multiplex PCR; TCRdb lists only in-frame clones, some missing. The sample carries some 70,000 clones, about three quarters recorded once. This CDR3 contains 18 residues. V was pared by 0 bases and J by 0 bases, with 7 bases of the junction left unmatched. Germline-derived CDR1 and CDR2 are SGHTA and FQGNSA. As regards this clone: Its specificity is not known.

Whole-study findings and limits: HLA allele associations emerged for under 20,000 TCR beta sequences in a later analysis, at 0.05 false discovery rate. Several of the most significant clusters were apparently associated with common viral pathogens in a later analysis.

This TCR came from a man aged 18 to 30 in good health and CMV-seronegative. Sequencing was carried out using PBMCs. The V gene is TRBV7-2, the J gene TRBJ2-5, with 10 bases fitting TRBD2. The CDR3 DNA follows: TGTGCCAGCAGCTTAGCGCGCACTAGCGGGGCGTACCAAGAGACCCAGTACTTC. Encoded protein: CASSLARTSGAYQETQYF.